The 5 T cell receptor beta chains reported below all come from one sample, sequenced in a study. TCRdb re-called the RT-PCR reads through MiXCR, storing one row per CDR3 protein. The table includes about 680,000 distinct CDR3 sequences, 13% to 15% detected once. Sequencing was done on a sample of memory CD4+ T cells from blood. Source of these receptors: a female donor in good health, serving as a healthy control.

This chain's CDR3 is CAIRAPGLDGYTF. CDR3 sequence (DNA): TGTGCCATCAGAGCCCCGGGTCTGGATGGCTACACCTTC. This chain connects TRBV10-3 to TRBJ1-2; D is unresolved. Trimming cost V 6 bases and J 6 bases, with 14 bases left between them. Per germline, CDR1 ENHRY and CDR2 SYGVKD. The CDR3 spans 13 residues.

This clonotype was observed at least ten times. The rearrangement uses TRBV20-1 and TRBJ2-5; maybe TRBD1 (7 bases). CDR3 length equals 13 residues. Germline V lookup: CDR1 DFQATT, CDR2 SNEGSKA (reference sequence). V was clipped by 1 base and J by 4 bases, with 10 bases between them. Here the CDR3 reads CSARAQGGETQYF. The CDR3 region has the DNA TGCAGTGCTAGAGCGCAGGGGGGAGAGACCCAGTACTTC.

This clonotype was found a few times. The chain employs TRBV7-9 and TRBJ2-1; 8 bases agree with TRBD2. The CDR3 extends over 15 amino acids. From germline, CDR1 is SEHNR and CDR2 FQNEAQ (reference sequence). J was trimmed by 6 bases and V by 5 bases; bases with no gene match: 9. The CDR3 DNA reads as TGTGCCAGCAGCAGAGGGCGGGAGGTTCGCAATGAGCAGTTCTTC. Protein product: CASSRGREVRNEQFF.

The rearrangement links TRBV7-2 to TRBJ1-4; D gene uncertain. The V gene lost 5 bases and the J gene lost 12 bases, with 19 bases spanning the gap. The CDR3 has 14 amino acids. CDR1 is SGHTA and CDR2 is FQGNSA in the germline V gene. The chain's CDR3 is CASSLTLAAAELFF. The CDR3 bases are TGTGCCAGCAGCCTAACCTTAGCCGCGGCCGAACTGTTTTTT.

Only a few counts were recorded for this clonotype. The gene calls are TRBV30 and TRBJ2-2, with D possibly TRBD2 on 5 matching bases. From germline, CDR1 is GTSNPN and CDR2 SVGIG (reference sequence). The CDR3 sequence is 13 residues long. V was shortened by 0 bases and J by 6 bases, with 8 bases between the two germline ends. Written as DNA, the CDR3 is TGTGCCTGGAGTGTACCCGGGGCCGGGGAGCTGTTTTTT. This translates into CAWSVPGAGELFF.